The present entry profiles one TCR beta chain with its context. Its specific antigen is unknown. One base away there is no much larger clone; base qualities are not given. TCRbeta CDR3 regions were amplified from genomic DNA by means of the immunoSEQ Assay, a bias-controlled multiplex PCR. Per the source publication's procedure: The number of nucleated cells in each sample was estimated from the amplification of reference gene primers within the assay. To quantify the absolute abundance of each unique TCRbeta CDR3 rearrangement, sequence reads were collapsed and filtered. For each sample, productive Simpson clonality was calculated as the square root of Simpson's diversity index over productive rearrangements. The source is immuneACCESS, and TCRdb retained only in-frame sequences with V and J called. Part of the clones is not carried over; for the studies checked, unresolved V genes explain less than half of this, and the remainder is unexplained. V and J calls and clone size are as listed in that table; D and trimming were resolved from the DNA. The sample records around 97,000 clones, around four fifths of which are singletons. The ten largest clonotypes hold more than 10% of the sample.

These data originate in a study of blood T cell repertoires in COVID-19 (TCRdb year 2020). With regard to the full study: Collaborator samples came from the United States, Italy and Spain and covered acute and convalescent phases of COVID-19. The prospective study material was composed of cDNA or gDNA derived from T cells, B-cell-depleted T cells, or PBMCs. Deeply sampled blood TCRbeta repertoires from subjects exposed to, actively infected with, or recovered from COVID-19 were included in the dataset. The repertoires were released in a freely available public database intended as a resource for research on the immune response to SARS-CoV-2. The samples were drawn from two sources: the first 160 participants of the ongoing ImmuneRACE study, and about 1,300 subjects contributed by 6 global collaborators. A de-identified subject ID, COVID-19 status, age in years and sex were almost always included in the sample metadata. Where available, HLA class I and class II types were taken from metadata supplied by the sample provider and were not determined by assay-based typing.

Overall study results and their limits: Clinical and demographic metadata were provided uncurated, with the amount varying by source and participant.

Collaborating institutions collected whole blood in K2EDTA tubes following their own protocols. For TCRbeta analysis, collaborator samples were shipped as frozen whole blood, as isolated PBMCs, or as DNA extracted from either sample type. The CDR3 runs 12 amino acids, cysteine and phenylalanine included. Solely the CDR3 DNA is kept, with 36 bases framed from the first base. CDR1 and CDR2, looked up from the germline V gene, are SQVTM and ANQGSEA. Trimming removed 6 bases from V and 5 bases from J, leaving 14 bases between the germline ends. The TCR comes from a human donor in a cohort sampled during active COVID-19. Recombination linked TRBV29-1 to TRBJ2-7, and the D gene may be TRBD1, 6 bases matching. Sequencing used peripheral blood. The nucleotide sequence is given as TGCAGCGTGACGACAGGTCCGAACGAGCAGTACTTC. Its protein reads: CSVTTGPNEQYF.